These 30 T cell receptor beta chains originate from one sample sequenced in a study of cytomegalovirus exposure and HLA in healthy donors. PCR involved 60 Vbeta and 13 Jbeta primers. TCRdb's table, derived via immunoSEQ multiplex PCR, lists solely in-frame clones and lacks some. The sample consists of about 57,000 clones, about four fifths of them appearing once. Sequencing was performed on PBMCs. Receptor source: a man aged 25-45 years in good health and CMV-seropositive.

CDR3 in DNA: TGTGCCAGCAGCTTCGGACAGTTCGTCGGGGAGCTGTTTTTT. Translated: CASSFGQFVGELFF. The rearrangement joins TRBV7-2 to TRBJ2-2; weak D call: TRBD1 (6 bases). This CDR3 is built from 14 residues. V lost 3 bases and J lost 7, with 12 bases in between. Germline assignment: CDR1 SGHTA and CDR2 FQGNSA.

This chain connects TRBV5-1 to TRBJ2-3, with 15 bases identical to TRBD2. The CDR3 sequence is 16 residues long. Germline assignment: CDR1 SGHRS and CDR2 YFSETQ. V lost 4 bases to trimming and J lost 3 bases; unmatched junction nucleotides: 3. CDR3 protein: CASSLGLAGGTDTQYF. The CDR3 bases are TGCGCCAGCAGCCTGGGACTAGCGGGGGGAACAGATACGCAGTATTTT.

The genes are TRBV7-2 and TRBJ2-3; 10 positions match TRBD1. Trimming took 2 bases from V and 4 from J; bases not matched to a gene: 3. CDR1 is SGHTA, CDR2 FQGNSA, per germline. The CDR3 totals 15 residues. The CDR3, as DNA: TGTGCCAGCAGCTTATGGGACAGGGGTGCAGATACGCAGTATTTT. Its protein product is CASSLWDRGADTQYF.

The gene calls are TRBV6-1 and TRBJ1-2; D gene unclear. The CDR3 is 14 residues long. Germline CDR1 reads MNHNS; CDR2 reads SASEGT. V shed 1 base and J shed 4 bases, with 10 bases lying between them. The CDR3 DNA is TGTGCCAGCAGTGAAGGGGAGGGTTCCTATGGCTACACCTTC. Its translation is CASSEGEGSYGYTF.

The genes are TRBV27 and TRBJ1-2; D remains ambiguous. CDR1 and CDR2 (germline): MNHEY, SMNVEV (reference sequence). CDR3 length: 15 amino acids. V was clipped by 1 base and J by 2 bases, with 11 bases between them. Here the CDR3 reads CASSLFPEQNYGYTF. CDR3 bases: TGTGCCAGCAGTTTATTCCCCGAACAAAACTATGGCTACACCTTC.

Here the CDR3 DNA reads TGTGCCAGCAGTTACTCGATGGGGCTAGGTCAGCCCCAGCATTTT. Translating it yields CASSYSMGLGQPQHF. This chain joins TRBV6-5 and TRBJ1-5, with TRBD1 as a possible D gene (5 bases). V was clipped by 0 bases and J by 6 bases, with 12 bases between them. Germline CDR1 reads MNHEY; CDR2 reads SVGAGI. This CDR3 comprises 15 residues.

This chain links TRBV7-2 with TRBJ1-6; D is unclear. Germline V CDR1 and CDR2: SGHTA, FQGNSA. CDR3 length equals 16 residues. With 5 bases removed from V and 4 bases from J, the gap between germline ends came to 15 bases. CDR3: CASSLAILSYNSPLHF. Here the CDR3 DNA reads TGTGCCAGCAGCCTCGCGATACTCTCGTATAATTCACCCCTCCACTTT.

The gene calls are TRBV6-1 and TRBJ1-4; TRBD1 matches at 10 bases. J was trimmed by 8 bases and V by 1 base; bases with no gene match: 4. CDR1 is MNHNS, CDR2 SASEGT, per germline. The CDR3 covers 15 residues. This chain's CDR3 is CASSEEDRGNEKLFF. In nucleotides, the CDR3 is TGTGCCAGCAGTGAAGAGGACAGGGGGAACGAAAAACTGTTTTTT.

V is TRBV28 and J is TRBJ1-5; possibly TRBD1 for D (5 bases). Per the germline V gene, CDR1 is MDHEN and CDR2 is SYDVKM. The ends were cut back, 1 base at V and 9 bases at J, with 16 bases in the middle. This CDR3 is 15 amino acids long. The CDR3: CASSLFGGVQGPQHF. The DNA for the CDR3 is TGTGCCAGCAGTTTATTTGGGGGGGTGCAGGGGCCCCAGCATTTT.

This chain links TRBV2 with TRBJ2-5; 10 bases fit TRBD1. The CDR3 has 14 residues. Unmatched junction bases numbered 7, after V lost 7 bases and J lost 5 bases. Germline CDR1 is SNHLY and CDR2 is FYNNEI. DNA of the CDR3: TGTGCCAGCAATTGGGACAGGGGCTGGGAGACCCAGTACTTC. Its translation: CASNWDRGWETQYF.

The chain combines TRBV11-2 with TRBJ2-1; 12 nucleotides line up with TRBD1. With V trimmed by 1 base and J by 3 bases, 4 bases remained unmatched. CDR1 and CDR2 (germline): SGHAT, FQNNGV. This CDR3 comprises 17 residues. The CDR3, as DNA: TGTGCCAGCAGCTTAGGGGGACAGGGGGCTGGCTACAATGAGCAGTTCTTC. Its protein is CASSLGGQGAGYNEQFF.

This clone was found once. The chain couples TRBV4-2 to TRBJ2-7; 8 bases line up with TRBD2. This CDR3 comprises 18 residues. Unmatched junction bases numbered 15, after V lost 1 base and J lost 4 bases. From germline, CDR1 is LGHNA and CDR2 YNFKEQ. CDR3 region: CASSQGGLGASGLYEQYF. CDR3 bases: TGTGCCAGCAGCCAAGGGGGACTAGGGGCTAGCGGGTTATACGAGCAGTACTTC.

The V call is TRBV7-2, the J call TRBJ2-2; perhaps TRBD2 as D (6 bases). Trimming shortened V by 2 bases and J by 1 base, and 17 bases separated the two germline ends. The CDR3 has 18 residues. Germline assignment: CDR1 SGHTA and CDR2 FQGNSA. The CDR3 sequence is CASSLSLGRGGNTGELFF. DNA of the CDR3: TGTGCCAGCAGCTTATCTCTGGGGCGGGGAGGGAACACCGGGGAGCTGTTTTTT.

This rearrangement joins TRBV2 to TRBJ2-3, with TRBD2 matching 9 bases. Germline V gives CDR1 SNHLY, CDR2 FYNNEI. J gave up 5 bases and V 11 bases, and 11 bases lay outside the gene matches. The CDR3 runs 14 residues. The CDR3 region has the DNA TGTGCCCTTCGTCCCATAGCGGGGGTAGATACGCAGTATTTT. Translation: CALRPIAGVDTQYF.

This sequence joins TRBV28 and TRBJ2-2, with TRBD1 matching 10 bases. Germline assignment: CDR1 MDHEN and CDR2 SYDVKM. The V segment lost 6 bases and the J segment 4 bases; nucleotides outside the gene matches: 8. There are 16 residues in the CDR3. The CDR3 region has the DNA TGTGCCAGCAGACCACCGGGACAGGGGTTCACCGGGGAGCTGTTTTTT. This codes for CASRPPGQGFTGELFF.

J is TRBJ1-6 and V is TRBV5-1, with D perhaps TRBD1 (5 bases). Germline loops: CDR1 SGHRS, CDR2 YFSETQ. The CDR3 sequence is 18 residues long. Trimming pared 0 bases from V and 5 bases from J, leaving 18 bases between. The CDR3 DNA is TGCGCCAGCAGCTTGGGGGGCCGGCCCGTCACTAATAATTCACCCCTCCACTTT. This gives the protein CASSLGGRPVTNNSPLHF.

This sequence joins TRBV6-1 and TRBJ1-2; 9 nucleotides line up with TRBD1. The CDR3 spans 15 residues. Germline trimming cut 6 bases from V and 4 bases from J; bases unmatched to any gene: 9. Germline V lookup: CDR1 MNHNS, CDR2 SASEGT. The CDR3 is CASSRPTGGGYGYTF. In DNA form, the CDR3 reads TGTGCCAGCAGCCGTCCGACAGGGGGTGGCTATGGCTACACCTTC.

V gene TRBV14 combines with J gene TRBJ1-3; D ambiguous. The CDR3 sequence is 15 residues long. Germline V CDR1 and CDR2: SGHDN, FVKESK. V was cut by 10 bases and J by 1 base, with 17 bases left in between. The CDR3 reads CAIPEGRLSGNTIYF. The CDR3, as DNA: TGTGCCATCCCCGAGGGCCGTCTTTCTGGAAACACCATATATTTT.

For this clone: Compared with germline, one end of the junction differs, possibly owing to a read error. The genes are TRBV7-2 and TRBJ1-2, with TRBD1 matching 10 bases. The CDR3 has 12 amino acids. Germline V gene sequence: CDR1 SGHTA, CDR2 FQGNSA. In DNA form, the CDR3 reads TGTGCCAGCAGCTTAGGGGACAGGGGCTCCACCTTC. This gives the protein CASSLGDRGSTF.

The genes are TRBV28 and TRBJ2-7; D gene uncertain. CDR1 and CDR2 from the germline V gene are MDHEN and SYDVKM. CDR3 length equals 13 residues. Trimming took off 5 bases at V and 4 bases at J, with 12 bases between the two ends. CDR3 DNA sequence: TGTGCCAGCAGTCCGCAGACGACATACGAGCAGTACTTC. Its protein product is CASSPQTTYEQYF.

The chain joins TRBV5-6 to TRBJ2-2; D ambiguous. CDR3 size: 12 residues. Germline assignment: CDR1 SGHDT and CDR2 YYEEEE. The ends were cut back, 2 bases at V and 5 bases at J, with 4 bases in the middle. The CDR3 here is CASSFETGELFF. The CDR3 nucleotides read TGTGCCAGCAGCTTTGAGACCGGGGAGCTGTTTTTT.

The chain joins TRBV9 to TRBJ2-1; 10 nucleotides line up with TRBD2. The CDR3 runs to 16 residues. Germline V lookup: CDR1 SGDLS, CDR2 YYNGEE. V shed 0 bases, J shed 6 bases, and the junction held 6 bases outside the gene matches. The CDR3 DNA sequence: TGTGCCAGCAGCGTAGGGTGGGCTAGCGGGAGCAATGAGCAGTTCTTC. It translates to CASSVGWASGSNEQFF.

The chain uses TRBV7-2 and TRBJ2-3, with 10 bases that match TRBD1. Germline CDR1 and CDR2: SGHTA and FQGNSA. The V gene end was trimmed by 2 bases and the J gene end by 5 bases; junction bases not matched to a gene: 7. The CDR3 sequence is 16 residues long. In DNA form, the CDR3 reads TGTGCCAGCAGCTTAAGGAGGGACAGGGGAAGAGATACGCAGTATTTT. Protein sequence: CASSLRRDRGRDTQYF.

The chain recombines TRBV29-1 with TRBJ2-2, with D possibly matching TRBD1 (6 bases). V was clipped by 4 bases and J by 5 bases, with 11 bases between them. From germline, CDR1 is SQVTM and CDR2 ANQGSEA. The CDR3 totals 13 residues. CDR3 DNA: TGCAGCGTTGTTGGGGGCCGGACCGGGGAGCTGTTTTTT. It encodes CSVVGGRTGELFF.

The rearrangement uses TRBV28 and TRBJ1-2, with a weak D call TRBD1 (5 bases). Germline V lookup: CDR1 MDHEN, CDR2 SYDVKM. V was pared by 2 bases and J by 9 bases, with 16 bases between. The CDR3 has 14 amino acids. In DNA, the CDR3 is TGTGCCAGCAGTTTAACCTCGCAGGGCTGGAGCTACACCTTC. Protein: CASSLTSQGWSYTF.

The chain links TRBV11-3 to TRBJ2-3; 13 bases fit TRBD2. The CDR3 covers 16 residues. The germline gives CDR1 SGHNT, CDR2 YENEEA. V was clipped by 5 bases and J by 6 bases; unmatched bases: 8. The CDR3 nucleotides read TGTGCCAGCAGCCGGAGGACTAGCGGGGGATCGGATACGCAGTATTTT. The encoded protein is CASSRRTSGGSDTQYF.

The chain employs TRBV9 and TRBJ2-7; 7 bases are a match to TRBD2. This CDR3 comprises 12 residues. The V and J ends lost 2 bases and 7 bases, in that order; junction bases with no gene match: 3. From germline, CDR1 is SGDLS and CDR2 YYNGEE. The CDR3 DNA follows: TGTGCCAGCAGCGTTAGGGGAGGGGAGCAGTACTTC. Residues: CASSVRGGEQYF.

The CDR3 bases are TGTGCCAGCAGCTTATATTCAGAAAGGGGTTACTATGGCTACACCTTC. Its protein product is CASSLYSERGYYGYTF. This chain links TRBV7-3 with TRBJ1-2; possible D gene TRBD1, 5 bases. V was clipped by 2 bases and J by 3 bases, with 16 bases between them. The CDR3 is made up of 16 amino acids. Germline CDR1 reads SGHTA; CDR2 reads FQGTGA.

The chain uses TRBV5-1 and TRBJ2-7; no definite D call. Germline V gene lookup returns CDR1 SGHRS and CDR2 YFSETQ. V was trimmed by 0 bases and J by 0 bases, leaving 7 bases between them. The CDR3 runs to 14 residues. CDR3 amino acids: CASSLEADSYEQYF. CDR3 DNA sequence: TGCGCCAGCAGCTTGGAGGCGGACTCCTACGAGCAGTACTTC.

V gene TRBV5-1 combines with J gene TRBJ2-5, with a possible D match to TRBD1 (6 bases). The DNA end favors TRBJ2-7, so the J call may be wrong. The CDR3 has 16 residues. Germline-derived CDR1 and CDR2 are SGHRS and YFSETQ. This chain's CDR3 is CASSPNVQGRGFEQYF. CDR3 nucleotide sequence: TGCGCCAGCAGCCCGAACGTACAGGGTAGGGGGTTCGAGCAGTACTTC.